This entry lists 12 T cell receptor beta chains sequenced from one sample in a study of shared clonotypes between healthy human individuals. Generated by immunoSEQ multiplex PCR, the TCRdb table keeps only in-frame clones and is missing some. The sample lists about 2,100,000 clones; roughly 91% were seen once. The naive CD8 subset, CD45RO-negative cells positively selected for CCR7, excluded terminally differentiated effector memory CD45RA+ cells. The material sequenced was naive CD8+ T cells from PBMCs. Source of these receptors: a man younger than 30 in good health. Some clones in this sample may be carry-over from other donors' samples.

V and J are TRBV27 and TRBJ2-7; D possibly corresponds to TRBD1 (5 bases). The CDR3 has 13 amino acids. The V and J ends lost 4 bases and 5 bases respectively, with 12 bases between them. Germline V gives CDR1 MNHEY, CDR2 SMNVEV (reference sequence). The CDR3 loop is CASSSHTGNEQYF. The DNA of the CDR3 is TGTGCCAGCAGTTCGCACACAGGAAACGAGCAGTACTTC.

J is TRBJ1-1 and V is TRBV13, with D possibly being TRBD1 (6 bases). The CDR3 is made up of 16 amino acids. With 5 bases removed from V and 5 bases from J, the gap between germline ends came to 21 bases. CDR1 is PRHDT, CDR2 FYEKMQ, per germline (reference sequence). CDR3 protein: CASSQRQAPRRTEAFF. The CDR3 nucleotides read TGTGCCAGCAGCCAGCGACAGGCCCCGAGGAGGACTGAAGCTTTCTTT.

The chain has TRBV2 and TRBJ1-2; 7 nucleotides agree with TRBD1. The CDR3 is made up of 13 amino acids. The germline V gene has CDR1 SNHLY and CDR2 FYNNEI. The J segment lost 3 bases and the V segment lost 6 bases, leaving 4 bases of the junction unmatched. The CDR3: CASRDTGDYGYTF. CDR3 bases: TGTGCCAGCAGAGACACAGGGGACTATGGCTACACCTTC.

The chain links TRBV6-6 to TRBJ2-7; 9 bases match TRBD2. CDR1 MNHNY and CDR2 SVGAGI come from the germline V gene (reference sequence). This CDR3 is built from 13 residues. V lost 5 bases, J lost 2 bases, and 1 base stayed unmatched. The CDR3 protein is CASSLAGTYEQYF. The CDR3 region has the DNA TGTGCCAGCAGTCTAGCGGGAACCTACGAGCAGTACTTC.

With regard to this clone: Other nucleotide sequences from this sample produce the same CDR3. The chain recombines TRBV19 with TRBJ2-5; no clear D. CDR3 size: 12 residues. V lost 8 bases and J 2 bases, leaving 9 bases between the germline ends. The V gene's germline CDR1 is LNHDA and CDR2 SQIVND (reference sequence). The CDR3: CASSLGQETQYF. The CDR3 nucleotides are TGTGCCAGTTCCCTCGGTCAAGAGACCCAGTACTTC. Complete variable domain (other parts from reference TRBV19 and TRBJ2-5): DGGITQSPKYLFRKEGQNVTLSCEQNLNHDAMYWYRQDPGQGLRLIYYSQIVNDFQKGDIAEGYSVSREKKESFPLTVTSAQKNPTAFYLCASSLGQETQYFGPGTRLLVL.

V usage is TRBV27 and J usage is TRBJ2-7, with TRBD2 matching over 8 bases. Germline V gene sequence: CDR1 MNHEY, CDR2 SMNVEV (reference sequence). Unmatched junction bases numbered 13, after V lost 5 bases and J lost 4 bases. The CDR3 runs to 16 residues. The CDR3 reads CASSPYSGLAGYEQYF. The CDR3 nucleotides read TGTGCCAGCAGTCCCTATTCCGGACTAGCCGGTTACGAGCAGTACTTC.

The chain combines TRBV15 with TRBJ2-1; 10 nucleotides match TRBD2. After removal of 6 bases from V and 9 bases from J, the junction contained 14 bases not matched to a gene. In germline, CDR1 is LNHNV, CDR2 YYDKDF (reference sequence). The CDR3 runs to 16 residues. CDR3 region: CATREAWLAGDSEQFF. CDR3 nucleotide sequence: TGTGCCACCAGAGAGGCGTGGCTAGCGGGAGACTCTGAGCAGTTCTTC. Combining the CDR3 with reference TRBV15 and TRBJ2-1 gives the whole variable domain DAMVIQNPRYQVTQFGKPVTLSCSQTLNHNVMYWYQQKSSQAPKLLFHYYDKDFNNEADTPDNFQSRRPNTSFCFLDIRSPGLGDTAMYLCATREAWLAGDSEQFFGPGTRLTVL.

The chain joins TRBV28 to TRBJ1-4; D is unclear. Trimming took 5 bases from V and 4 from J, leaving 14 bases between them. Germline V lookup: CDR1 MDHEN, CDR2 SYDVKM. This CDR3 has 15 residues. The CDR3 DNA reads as TGTGCCAGCAGTCCCCCCCAGGTCCTTAATGAAAAACTGTTTTTT. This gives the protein CASSPPQVLNEKLFF. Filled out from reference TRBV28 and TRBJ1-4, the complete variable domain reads DVKVTQSSRYLVKRTGEKVFLECVQDMDHENMFWYRQDPGLGLRLIYFSYDVKMKEKGDIPEGYSVSREKKERFSLILESASTNQTSMYLCASSPPQVLNEKLFFGSGTQLSVL.

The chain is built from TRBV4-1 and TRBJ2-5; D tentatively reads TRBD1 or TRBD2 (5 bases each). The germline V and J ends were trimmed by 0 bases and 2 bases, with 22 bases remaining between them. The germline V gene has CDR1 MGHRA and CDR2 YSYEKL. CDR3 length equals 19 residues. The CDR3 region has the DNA TGCGCCAGCAGCCAAGAGGAGGATCGAGGACAAATAAGTCAAGAGACCCAGTACTTC. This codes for CASSQEEDRGQISQETQYF.

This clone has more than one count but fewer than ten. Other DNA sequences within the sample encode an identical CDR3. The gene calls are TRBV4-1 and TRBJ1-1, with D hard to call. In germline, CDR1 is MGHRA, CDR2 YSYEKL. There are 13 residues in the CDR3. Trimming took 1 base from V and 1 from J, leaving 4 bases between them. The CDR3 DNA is TGCGCCAGCAGCCAAGGGGCGAACACTGAAGCTTTCTTT. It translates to CASSQGANTEAFF.

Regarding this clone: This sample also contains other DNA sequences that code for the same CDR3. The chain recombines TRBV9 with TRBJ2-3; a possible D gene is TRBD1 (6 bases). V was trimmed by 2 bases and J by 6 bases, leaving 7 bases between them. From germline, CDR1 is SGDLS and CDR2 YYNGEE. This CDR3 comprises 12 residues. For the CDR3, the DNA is TGTGCCAGCAGCGTCCAGGGGGATACGCAGTATTTT. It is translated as CASSVQGDTQYF.

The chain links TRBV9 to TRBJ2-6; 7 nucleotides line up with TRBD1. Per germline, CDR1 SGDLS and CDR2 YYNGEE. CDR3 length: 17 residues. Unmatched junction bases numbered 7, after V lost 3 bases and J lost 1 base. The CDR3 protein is CASSDPGQPSGANVLTF. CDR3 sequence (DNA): TGTGCCAGCAGCGATCCGGGACAGCCTTCTGGGGCCAACGTCCTGACTTTC.